This TCR beta chain came from a study of T-cell memory formation after mild COVID-19. After 5'RACE with constant-segment primers, TCR alpha and TCR beta cDNA libraries carrying sample barcodes and UMIs were obtained. TCRdb fed the 5' RACE reads into MiXCR, producing one record per CDR3 protein. The data show fewer than 110,000 distinct CDR3 sequences, about an eighth seen once. This CDR3 contains 14 residues. Germline CDR1 reads LNHDA; CDR2 reads SQIVND (reference sequence). V shed 5 bases, J shed 1 base, and the junction held 4 bases outside the gene matches. Study-level points and caveats: Contracting clones from day 15 to 85 showed balanced CD4/CD8; later expanders favored CD4+.

At least ten counts were recorded for this clonotype. Its cognate antigen is unknown. Material for sequencing was PBMCs or a T cell subset sorted from them (not recorded which). This sequence originates from a man aged 18-30 years who had mild COVID-19 (a few samples of this study predate the infection). Cell type and time point are not known. The chain employs TRBV19 and TRBJ2-7; 8 bases map to TRBD1. CDR3 sequence: CASSFGQGSYEQYF. The CDR3 DNA follows: TGTGCCAGTAGTTTCGGACAGGGTTCCTACGAGCAGTACTTC.